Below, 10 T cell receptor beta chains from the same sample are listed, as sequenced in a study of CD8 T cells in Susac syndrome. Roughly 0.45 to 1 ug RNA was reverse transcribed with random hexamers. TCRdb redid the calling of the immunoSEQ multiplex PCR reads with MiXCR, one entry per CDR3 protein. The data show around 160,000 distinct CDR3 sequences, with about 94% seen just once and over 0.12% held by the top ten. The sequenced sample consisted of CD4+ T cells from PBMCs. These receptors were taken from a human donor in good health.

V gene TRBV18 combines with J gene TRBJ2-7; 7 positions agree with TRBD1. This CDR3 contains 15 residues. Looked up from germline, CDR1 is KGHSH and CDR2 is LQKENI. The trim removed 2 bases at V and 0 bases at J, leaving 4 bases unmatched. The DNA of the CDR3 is TGTGCCAGCTCACCAGGGACAGCTCTCTCCTACGAGCAGTACTTC. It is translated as CASSPGTALSYEQYF.

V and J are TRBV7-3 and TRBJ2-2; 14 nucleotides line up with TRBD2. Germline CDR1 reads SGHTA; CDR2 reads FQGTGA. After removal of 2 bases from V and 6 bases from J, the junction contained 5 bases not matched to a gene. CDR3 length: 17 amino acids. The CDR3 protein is CASSLSRTSGGPGELFF. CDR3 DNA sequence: TGTGCCAGCAGCTTATCCCGGACTAGCGGGGGGCCCGGGGAGCTGTTTTTT.

The CDR3 loop is CATRQEGQEQYF. CDR3 nucleotide sequence: TGTGCCACCCGCCAGGAAGGCCAGGAGCAGTACTTC. This rearrangement joins TRBV2 to TRBJ2-7, with unresolved D. The V gene lost 10 bases and the J gene lost 7 bases, with 17 bases spanning the gap. Germline V gene sequence: CDR1 SNHLY, CDR2 FYNNEI. CDR3 length: 12 amino acids.

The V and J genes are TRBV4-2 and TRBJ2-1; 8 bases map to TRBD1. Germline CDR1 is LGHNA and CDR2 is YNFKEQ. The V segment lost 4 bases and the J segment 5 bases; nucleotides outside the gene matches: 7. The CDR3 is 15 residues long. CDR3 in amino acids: CASSRQGSRNNEQFF. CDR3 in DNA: TGTGCCAGCAGCCGACAGGGGTCGAGAAACAATGAGCAGTTCTTC.

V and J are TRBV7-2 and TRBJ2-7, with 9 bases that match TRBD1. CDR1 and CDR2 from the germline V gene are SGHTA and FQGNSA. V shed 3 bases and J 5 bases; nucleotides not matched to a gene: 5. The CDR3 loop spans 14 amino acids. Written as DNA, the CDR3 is TGTGCCAGCAGCTTGGACAGGGGCGGGGACGAGCAGTACTTC. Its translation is CASSLDRGGDEQYF.

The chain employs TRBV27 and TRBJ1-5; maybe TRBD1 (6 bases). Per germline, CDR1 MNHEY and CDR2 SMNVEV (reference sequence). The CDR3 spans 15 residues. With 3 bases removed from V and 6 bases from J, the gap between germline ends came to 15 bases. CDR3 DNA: TGTGCCAGCAGTTTTGGCAGGGGACGAGGTCAGCCCCAGCATTTT. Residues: CASSFGRGRGQPQHF.

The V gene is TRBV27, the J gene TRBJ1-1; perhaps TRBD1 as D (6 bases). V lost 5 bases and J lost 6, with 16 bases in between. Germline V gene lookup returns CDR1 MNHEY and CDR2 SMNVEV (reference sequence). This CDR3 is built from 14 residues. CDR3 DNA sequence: TGTGCCAGCAGTAAGGACAGTTGGGAAGCTGAAGCTTTCTTT. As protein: CASSKDSWEAEAFF.

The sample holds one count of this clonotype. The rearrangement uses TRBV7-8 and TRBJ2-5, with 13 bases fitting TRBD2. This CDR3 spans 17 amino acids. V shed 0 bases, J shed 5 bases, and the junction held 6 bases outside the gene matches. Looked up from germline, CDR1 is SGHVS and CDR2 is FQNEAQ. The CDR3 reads CASSLATSGGPWETQYF. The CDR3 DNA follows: TGTGCCAGCAGCTTAGCGACTAGCGGGGGGCCTTGGGAGACCCAGTACTTC. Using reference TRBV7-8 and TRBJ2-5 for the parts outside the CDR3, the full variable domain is GAGVSQSPRYKVAKRGQDVALRCDPISGHVSLFWYQQALGQGPEFLTYFQNEAQLDKSGLPSDRFFAERPEGSVSTLKIQRTQQEDSAVYLCASSLATSGGPWETQYFGPGTRLLVL.

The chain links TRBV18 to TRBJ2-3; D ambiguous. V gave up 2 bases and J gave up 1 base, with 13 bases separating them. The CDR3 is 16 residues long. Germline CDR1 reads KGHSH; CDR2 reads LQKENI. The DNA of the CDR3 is TGTGCCAGCTCACCATTGCAGAGCAGGCGCACAGATACGCAGTATTTT. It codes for CASSPLQSRRTDTQYF.

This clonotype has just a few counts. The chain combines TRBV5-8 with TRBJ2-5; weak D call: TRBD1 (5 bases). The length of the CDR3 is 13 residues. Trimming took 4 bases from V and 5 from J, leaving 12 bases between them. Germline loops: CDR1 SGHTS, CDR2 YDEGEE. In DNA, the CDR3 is TGTGCCAGCAGCCAGGGATTTGGGGAGACCCAGTACTTC. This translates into CASSQGFGETQYF. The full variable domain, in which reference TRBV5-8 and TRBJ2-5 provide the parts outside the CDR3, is EAGVTQSPTHLIKTRGQQATLRCSPISGHTSVYWYQQALGLGLQFLLWYDEGEERNRGNFPPRFSGRQFPNYSSELNVNALELEDSALYLCASSQGFGETQYFGPGTRLLVL.